These T cell receptor beta chains were read from a single sample in a study of cytomegalovirus exposure and HLA in healthy donors. Profiling relied on immunoSEQ multiplex PCR, and the TCRdb table lists in-frame clones only, not all of them. In the table there are about 67,000 clones, just under 80% of which are singletons. Sequencing was performed on PBMCs. These receptors were taken from a woman under 40 in good health and CMV-seronegative. Each CDR3 is given with its conserved first and last residue. A D gene is named only where the DNA matches it firmly. Not every row has a clone size; where given, it reads once, few, many or a size class.

V	size	J	D	CDR3	DNA
TRBV5-1	-	TRBJ1-4	-	CASSSGVRLEKLFF	TGCGCCAGCAGCTCGGGGGTACGTCTAGAAAAACTGTTTTTT
TRBV6-4	-	TRBJ1-1	-	CASRKDSTNTEAFF	TGTGCCAGCAGGAAGGACAGTACGAACACTGAAGCTTTCTTT
TRBV30	-	TRBJ1-1	-	CAWLQGLNTEAFF	TGTGCCTGGCTACAGGGTCTGAACACTGAAGCTTTCTTT
TRBV7-6	-	TRBJ1-1	TRBD1	CASSLNSPRAGGTEAFF	TGTGCCAGCAGCTTAAACTCCCCTAGGGCAGGGGGAACTGAAGCTTTCTTT
TRBV14	-	TRBJ1-5	-	CASSPSGLGQPQHF	TGTGCCAGCAGCCCTTCAGGATTGGGTCAGCCCCAGCATTTT
TRBV6-5	-	TRBJ1-4	-	CASSRTGEKLFF	TGTGCCAGCAGTCGGACGGGGGAAAAACTGTTTTTT
TRBV7-2	-	TRBJ1-5	-	CASSLGSQPQHF	TGTGCCAGCAGCTTAGGAAGCCAGCCCCAGCATTTT
TRBV11-3	-	TRBJ1-4	-	CASSLKGPGRLDATNEKLFF	TGTGCCAGCAGCTTAAAGGGGCCGGGGAGACTAGACGCAACTAATGAAAAACTGTTTTTT
TRBV4-2	-	TRBJ2-7	TRBD2	CASSQEVSGGLTYEQYF	TGTGCCAGCAGCCAAGAGGTTAGCGGGGGACTTACCTACGAGCAGTACTTC
TRBV7-6	-	TRBJ2-1	TRBD2	CASSLKTSGDYNEQFF	TGTGCCAGCAGCTTAAAAACTAGCGGGGACTACAATGAGCAGTTCTTC
TRBV28	-	TRBJ2-3	-	CASIGGLADTQYF	TGTGCCAGCATAGGGGGTTTGGCAGATACGCAGTATTTT
TRBV6-5	-	TRBJ1-2	TRBD1	CASSEQGATGGYTF	TGTGCCAGCAGTGAACAGGGGGCAACGGGAGGCTACACCTTC
TRBV4-1	-	TRBJ1-6	-	CASSQVGGKNSPLHF	TGCGCCAGCAGCCAAGTGGGGGGAAAGAATTCACCCCTCCACTTT
TRBV28	once	TRBJ2-7	TRBD1	CASSLVGQEDYEQYF	TGTGCCAGCAGTTTAGTGGGACAGGAGGATTACGAGCAGTACTTC
TRBV5-4	-	TRBJ2-7	-	CASSLWRGEQYF	TGTGCCAGCAGCTTATGGAGGGGCGAGCAGTACTTC
TRBV5-1	once	TRBJ2-1	TRBD1	CASSLEGQGSSYNEQFF	TGCGCCAGCAGCTTGGAGGGACAGGGAAGCTCCTACAATGAGCAGTTCTTC
TRBV25-1	-	TRBJ1-4	-	CASSGGRSPNEKLFF	TGTGCCAGCAGTGGGGGCCGATCTCCCAATGAAAAACTGTTTTTT
TRBV30	-	TRBJ1-5	TRBD1	CAWSAGTGSNQPQHF	TGTGCCTGGAGTGCCGGGACAGGGTCCAATCAGCCCCAGCATTTT
TRBV28	-	TRBJ1-5	-	CASHSNQPQHF	TGTGCCAGCCATAGCAATCAGCCCCAGCATTTT
TRBV19	-	TRBJ1-6	-	CASSISREASPLHF	TGTGCCAGTAGTATTTCCAGGGAGGCTTCACCCCTCCACTTT
TRBV11-2	-	TRBJ2-7	TRBD1	CASSLGGTGASEQYF	TGTGCCAGCAGCTTAGGAGGCACAGGGGCGAGCGAGCAGTACTTC
TRBV11-3	-	TRBJ2-7	-	CASSQDSGDWNSYEQYF	TGTGCCAGCAGCCAAGACTCTGGGGACTGGAACTCCTACGAGCAGTACTTC
TRBV6-1	-	TRBJ2-5	TRBD1	CASSATGTEQETQYF	TGTGCCAGCAGTGCTACGGGGACAGAACAAGAGACCCAGTACTTC
TRBV11-2	few	TRBJ2-3	-	CASSLGAGDTQYF	TGTGCCAGCAGCTTGGGCGCGGGGGATACGCAGTATTTT